A selection of T cell receptor beta chains follows, all from one sample in a study of blood T cells in healthy people across ages. One entry per CDR3 protein results from TCRdb running MiXCR on the 5' RACE reads. Found here are 910,000 or so distinct CDR3 sequences, roughly 51% of them singletons; the top ten hold 20% to 25%. The sequencing sample was made of blood. These receptors came from an older woman in good health. Both conserved end residues are part of each CDR3. Fields, in order: D gene, clone size, J gene, V gene, CDR3 protein, CDR3 DNA. D genes are given only for firm matches. The listing skips clone size in some rows; elsewhere it reads once, few, many or a size class.

d_gene: .; abundance: .; j_gene: TRBJ2-3; v_gene: TRBV6-5; CDR3aa: CASRTAMAPTDTQYF; CDR3nt: TGTGCCAGCAGAACTGCGATGGCCCCCACAGATACGCAGTATTTT
d_gene: TRBD2; abundance: many; j_gene: TRBJ2-7; v_gene: TRBV10-3; CDR3aa: CAIRGTSGPPYEQYF; CDR3nt: TGTGCCATCAGGGGGACTAGCGGGCCTCCCTACGAGCAGTACTTC
d_gene: TRBD2; abundance: few; j_gene: TRBJ2-3; v_gene: TRBV7-2; CDR3aa: CASSLEAGGIWGTQYF; CDR3nt: TGTGCCAGCAGCTTAGAGGCGGGAGGTATATGGGGTACGCAGTATTTT
d_gene: .; abundance: .; j_gene: TRBJ1-2; v_gene: TRBV28; CDR3aa: CASSPKYGYTF; CDR3nt: TGTGCCAGCAGCCCGAAATATGGCTACACCTTC
d_gene: .; abundance: .; j_gene: TRBJ2-7; v_gene: TRBV15; CDR3aa: CATSSGTSAYEQYF; CDR3nt: TGTGCCACCAGCAGCGGGACTTCAGCCTACGAGCAGTACTTC
d_gene: .; abundance: few; j_gene: TRBJ1-2; v_gene: TRBV5-1; CDR3aa: CASSPERWNYGYTF; CDR3nt: TGCGCCAGCAGCCCAGAACGATGGAACTATGGCTACACCTTC
d_gene: TRBD1; abundance: .; j_gene: TRBJ1-6; v_gene: TRBV12-3/TRBV12-4; CDR3aa: CASSPRTGNNSPLHF; CDR3nt: TGTGCCAGCAGTCCCCGGACAGGGAACAATTCACCCCTCCACTTT
d_gene: .; abundance: few; j_gene: TRBJ2-7; v_gene: TRBV12-3/TRBV12-4; CDR3aa: CASSFGETTYEQYF; CDR3nt: TGTGCCAGCAGTTTCGGGGAGACAACCTACGAGCAGTACTTC
d_gene: .; abundance: .; j_gene: TRBJ1-6; v_gene: TRBV7-2; CDR3aa: CASSLWGRQLNSPLHF; CDR3nt: TGTGCCAGCAGCTTATGGGGGCGGCAACTTAATTCACCCCTCCACTTT
d_gene: TRBD2; abundance: many; j_gene: TRBJ2-7; v_gene: TRBV7-2; CDR3aa: CASSSGLAGVYEQYF; CDR3nt: TGTGCCAGCAGCTCTGGACTAGCGGGAGTGTACGAGCAGTACTTC
d_gene: .; abundance: .; j_gene: TRBJ2-1; v_gene: TRBV6-4; CDR3aa: CASSGSHEQFF; CDR3nt: TGTGCCAGCAGCGGGAGTCATGAGCAGTTCTTC
d_gene: TRBD2; abundance: many; j_gene: TRBJ2-1; v_gene: TRBV20-1; CDR3aa: CSARGLGGRTTEQFF; CDR3nt: TGCAGTGCTAGAGGATTGGGCGGGAGGACGACTGAGCAGTTCTTC
d_gene: TRBD2; abundance: .; j_gene: TRBJ2-3; v_gene: TRBV7-2; CDR3aa: CASSLLPSGGDTDTQYF; CDR3nt: TGTGCCAGCAGCTTACTTCCTAGCGGGGGCGACACAGATACGCAGTATTTT
d_gene: .; abundance: once; j_gene: TRBJ2-7; v_gene: TRBV9; CDR3aa: CASSGPSLSSYEQYF; CDR3nt: TGTGCCAGCAGTGGTCCTTCCCTTAGCTCCTACGAGCAGTACTTC
d_gene: TRBD1; abundance: .; j_gene: TRBJ2-1; v_gene: TRBV7-6; CDR3aa: CASSGKDRINEQFF; CDR3nt: TGTGCCAGCAGCGGTAAGGACAGGATCAATGAGCAGTTCTTC
d_gene: TRBD1; abundance: .; j_gene: TRBJ2-3; v_gene: TRBV5-1; CDR3aa: CASHRGDRAADTQYF; CDR3nt: TGCGCCAGCCACCGCGGGGACAGGGCGGCAGATACGCAGTATTTT
d_gene: TRBD1; abundance: few; j_gene: TRBJ1-2; v_gene: TRBV27; CDR3aa: CASSFSQGALDGYTF; CDR3nt: TGTGCCAGCAGTTTTTCCCAGGGGGCGCTTGATGGCTACACCTTC
d_gene: .; abundance: .; j_gene: TRBJ1-5; v_gene: TRBV6-2/TRBV6-3; CDR3aa: CASSPSQVTQLQHF; CDR3nt: TGTGCCAGCAGTCCCAGCCAGGTCACTCAGCTCCAGCATTTT
d_gene: TRBD1; abundance: .; j_gene: TRBJ2-7; v_gene: TRBV2; CDR3aa: CASTKMDRGYEQYF; CDR3nt: TGTGCCAGCACGAAAATGGACAGGGGCTACGAGCAGTACTTC
d_gene: TRBD2; abundance: .; j_gene: TRBJ2-3; v_gene: TRBV7-9; CDR3aa: CASSPEGSGRAYRPDTQYF; CDR3nt: TGTGCCAGCAGCCCCGAAGGCAGCGGGAGGGCCTATAGGCCAGATACGCAGTATTTT
d_gene: .; abundance: few; j_gene: TRBJ1-1; v_gene: TRBV4-3; CDR3aa: CASSQDLVPPIDRNHVNTEAFF; CDR3nt: TGCGCCAGCAGCCAAGATTTGGTCCCCCCGATTGACAGGAACCATGTGAACACTGAAGCTTTCTTT
d_gene: TRBD1; abundance: .; j_gene: TRBJ1-5; v_gene: TRBV18; CDR3aa: CASSQAGTGGNQPQHF; CDR3nt: TGTGCCAGCTCGCAGGCCGGGACAGGGGGCAATCAGCCCCAGCATTTT
d_gene: TRBD1; abundance: .; j_gene: TRBJ1-1; v_gene: TRBV28; CDR3aa: CASSLVVAGGSEAFF; CDR3nt: TGTGCCAGCAGTTTAGTCGTGGCAGGGGGTTCTGAAGCTTTCTTT
d_gene: TRBD1; abundance: .; j_gene: TRBJ2-1; v_gene: TRBV10-3; CDR3aa: CAISPTGADNEQFF; CDR3nt: TGTGCCATCAGTCCCACAGGGGCGGACAATGAGCAGTTCTTC
d_gene: .; abundance: .; j_gene: TRBJ2-4; v_gene: TRBV4-2; CDR3aa: CASSGGAQGIQYF; CDR3nt: TGTGCCAGCAGTGGAGGGGCCCAAGGCATTCAGTACTTC
d_gene: .; abundance: few; j_gene: TRBJ2-5; v_gene: TRBV18; CDR3aa: CASSPRLVDEQYF; CDR3nt: TGTGCCAGCTCACCCAGACTAGTGGATGAGCAGTACTTC
d_gene: TRBD2; abundance: .; j_gene: TRBJ2-5; v_gene: TRBV6-5; CDR3aa: CASSYALAGGPGGQYF; CDR3nt: TGTGCCAGCAGTTACGCACTTGCGGGAGGGCCCGGGGGGCAGTACTTC
d_gene: .; abundance: .; j_gene: TRBJ2-5; v_gene: TRBV29-1; CDR3aa: CSVVIQDETQYF; CDR3nt: TGCAGCGTTGTAATACAAGACGAGACCCAGTACTTC
d_gene: .; abundance: .; j_gene: TRBJ2-5; v_gene: TRBV25-1; CDR3aa: CASSEPGKRETQYF; CDR3nt: TGTGCCAGCAGTGAACCGGGGAAGAGAGAGACCCAGTACTTC
d_gene: .; abundance: .; j_gene: TRBJ2-3; v_gene: TRBV9; CDR3aa: CASSVSLAQDTQYF; CDR3nt: TGTGCCAGCAGCGTGTCTCTAGCGCAAGATACGCAGTATTTT
d_gene: TRBD1; abundance: few; j_gene: TRBJ2-7; v_gene: TRBV20-1; CDR3aa: CSAAGQGRYEQYF; CDR3nt: TGCAGTGCAGCAGGACAGGGGAGGTACGAGCAGTACTTC
d_gene: .; abundance: .; j_gene: TRBJ2-7; v_gene: TRBV28; CDR3aa: CASSPTVPPYEQYF; CDR3nt: TGTGCCAGCAGTCCAACGGTCCCACCATACGAGCAGTACTTC
d_gene: TRBD2; abundance: .; j_gene: TRBJ2-7; v_gene: TRBV20-1; CDR3aa: CSARTSGRAGSWYF; CDR3nt: TGCAGTGCTCGAACTAGCGGGAGGGCCGGAAGTTGGTACTTC
d_gene: .; abundance: .; j_gene: TRBJ2-5; v_gene: TRBV2; CDR3aa: CASSDLVQETQYF; CDR3nt: TGTGCCAGCAGTGATCTGGTCCAAGAGACCCAGTACTTC
d_gene: TRBD1; abundance: few; j_gene: TRBJ2-1; v_gene: TRBV7-8; CDR3aa: CASSPTPTGTGNEQFF; CDR3nt: TGTGCCAGCAGCCCTACCCCGACAGGGACGGGCAATGAGCAGTTCTTC
d_gene: .; abundance: .; j_gene: TRBJ2-1; v_gene: TRBV10-3; CDR3aa: CAISEGETNEQFF; CDR3nt: TGTGCCATCAGTGAAGGGGAAACGAATGAGCAGTTCTTC
d_gene: TRBD2; abundance: .; j_gene: TRBJ2-2; v_gene: TRBV11-3; CDR3aa: CASSLNGRASGSLYTGELFF; CDR3nt: TGTGCCAGCAGCTTAAACGGTCGGGCTAGCGGGAGCCTGTACACCGGGGAGCTGTTTTTT
d_gene: TRBD1; abundance: few; j_gene: TRBJ1-2; v_gene: TRBV2; CDR3aa: CASSEEGQGYGYTF; CDR3nt: TGTGCCAGCAGTGAGGAGGGACAGGGGTATGGCTACACCTTC
d_gene: .; abundance: .; j_gene: TRBJ2-3; v_gene: TRBV4-1; CDR3aa: CASSQPGQGRTQYF; CDR3nt: TGCGCCAGCAGCCAACCAGGGCAGGGCCGTACGCAGTATTTT
d_gene: TRBD1; abundance: few; j_gene: TRBJ2-3; v_gene: TRBV11-3; CDR3aa: CASSYTRGLSTDTQYF; CDR3nt: TGTGCCAGCAGCTACACCAGGGGGCTTTCGACAGATACGCAGTATTTT
d_gene: .; abundance: .; j_gene: TRBJ2-7; v_gene: TRBV29-1; CDR3aa: CSVVLRASRNCYEQYF; CDR3nt: TGCAGCGTTGTTCTACGGGCTAGCCGAAATTGCTACGAGCAGTACTTC
d_gene: .; abundance: few; j_gene: TRBJ2-1; v_gene: TRBV20-1; CDR3aa: CSANPGPNEQFF; CDR3nt: TGCAGTGCTAACCCAGGGCCCAATGAGCAGTTCTTC
d_gene: .; abundance: .; j_gene: TRBJ2-7; v_gene: TRBV25-1; CDR3aa: CASSVGTLSYNEQYF; CDR3nt: TGTGCCAGCAGTGTCGGGACTCTTTCCTACAATGAGCAGTACTTC